The sequence of this T cell receptor beta chain was determined in a study of radiotherapy plus CTLA-4 blockade in lung cancer. The CDR3 totals 13 residues. Germline assignment: CDR1 SGHTA and CDR2 FQGTGA. The V and J ends lost 5 bases and 1 base respectively, with 8 bases between them. The protocol was immunoSEQ multiplex PCR, while the TCRdb copy is restricted to in-frame clones and leaves out a portion. The sample lists 90,000 to 100,000 clones, roughly 79% occurring once. Focal radiation with ipilimumab CTLA-4 blockade was given to patients with chemo-refractory metastatic non-small-cell lung cancer.

The material was peripheral blood, obtained from a patient treated with radiotherapy plus ipilimumab. This clonotype originated in a human donor with non-small cell lung cancer who had a partial response to radiotherapy plus ipilimumab. Some clones in this sample may be carry-over from other donors' samples. The chain couples TRBV7-3 to TRBJ1-1; D ambiguous. The chain's CDR3 is CASSPIWNTEAFF. CDR3 sequence (DNA): TGTGCCAGCAGCCCTATCTGGAACACTGAAGCTTTCTTT.